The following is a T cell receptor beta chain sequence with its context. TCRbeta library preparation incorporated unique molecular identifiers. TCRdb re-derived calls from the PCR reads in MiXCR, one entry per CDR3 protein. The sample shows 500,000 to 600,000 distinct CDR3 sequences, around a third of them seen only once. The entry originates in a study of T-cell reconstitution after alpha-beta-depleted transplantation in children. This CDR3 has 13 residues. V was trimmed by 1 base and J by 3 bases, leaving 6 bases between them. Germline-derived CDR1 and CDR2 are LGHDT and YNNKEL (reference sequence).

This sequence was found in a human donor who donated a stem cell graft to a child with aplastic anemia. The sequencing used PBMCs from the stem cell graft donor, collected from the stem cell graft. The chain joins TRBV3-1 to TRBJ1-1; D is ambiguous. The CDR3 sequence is CASSQVIHTEAFF. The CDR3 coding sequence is TGTGCCAGCAGCCAAGTGATCCACACTGAAGCTTTCTTT.